The 25 T cell receptor beta chains in this list originate from one sample, sequenced in a study of blood T cell repertoires in COVID-19. The method was immunoSEQ multiplex PCR; TCRdb's version includes in-frame clones alone and lacks a portion of them. This sample has roughly 88,000 clones, with roughly 85% found just once. Material for sequencing was peripheral blood. The receptors derive from an older woman with COVID-19, enrolled during active disease.

This chain uses TRBV27 with TRBJ2-5; 7 positions agree with TRBD2. There are 14 residues in the CDR3. The trim removed 3 bases at V and 2 bases at J, leaving 3 bases unmatched. CDR1 MNHEY and CDR2 SMNVEV come from the germline V gene (reference sequence). The CDR3 region has the DNA TGTGCCAGCAGTTTCCAGCGGGGACAAGAGACCCAGTACTTC. Amino acid sequence: CASSFQRGQETQYF.

The rearrangement links TRBV7-2 to TRBJ2-7; 7 nucleotides align to TRBD2. After removal of 6 bases from V and 2 bases from J, the junction contained 7 bases not matched to a gene. CDR3 size: 14 residues. From germline, CDR1 is SGHTA and CDR2 FQGNSA. CDR3 DNA sequence: TGTGCCAGCAGTCCGGGACTAACCACCTACGAGCAGTACTTC. This translates into CASSPGLTTYEQYF.

In this sample, this clone turned up a few times. V and J are TRBV13 and TRBJ2-5; 10 bases match TRBD2. Germline V gene lookup returns CDR1 PRHDT and CDR2 FYEKMQ (reference sequence). V was clipped by 1 base and J by 5 bases; unmatched bases: 7. The CDR3 covers 16 residues. CDR3 nucleotide sequence: TGTGCCAGCAGCTTAGAGGCTAGCGGGAGAGGGGAGACCCAGTACTTC. This sequence encodes CASSLEASGRGETQYF. The variable domain in full, with the rest retrieved from reference TRBV13 and TRBJ2-5, is AAGVIQSPRHLIKEKRETATLKCYPIPRHDTVYWYQQGPGQDPQFLISFYEKMQSDKGSIPDRFSAQQFSDYHSELNMSSLELGDSALYFCASSLEASGRGETQYFGPGTRLLVL.

The chain carries TRBV30 and TRBJ2-7, with a weak D call TRBD2 (5 bases). This CDR3 is built from 12 residues. V was cut by 8 bases and J by 2 bases, with 13 bases left in between. Germline CDR1 GTSNPN, CDR2 SVGIG (reference sequence). CDR3: CAGDGETYEQYF. CDR3 nucleotides: TGTGCCGGTGACGGGGAGACCTACGAGCAGTACTTC.

The chain employs TRBV18 and TRBJ2-7; D possibly corresponds to TRBD2 (6 bases). CDR1 KGHSH and CDR2 LQKENI come from the germline V gene. CDR3 length: 14 residues. The V end lost 6 bases, the J end lost 5 bases, and 17 bases lay between the germline ends. CDR3 protein: CASSPGAGGNEQYF. The CDR3 nucleotides read TGTGCCAGCTCGCCTGGGGCTGGGGGGAACGAGCAGTACTTC.

This chain connects TRBV4-3 to TRBJ2-2, with TRBD1 matching 7 bases. The CDR3 contains 14 residues. Germline V gene sequence: CDR1 LGHNA, CDR2 YSLEER. Trimming at V came to 5 bases and at J to 6 bases, leaving 6 bases not matched to a gene. As DNA, the CDR3 is TGCGCCAGCAGCATGACAGGGTTGGCCGGGGAGCTGTTTTTT. Its translation is CASSMTGLAGELFF.

This chain connects TRBV5-1 to TRBJ2-2; perhaps TRBD1 as D (6 bases). Germline-derived CDR1 and CDR2 are SGHRS and YFSETQ. The CDR3 has 16 residues. Trimming removed 2 bases from V and 4 bases from J, with 15 bases in between. As DNA, the CDR3 is TGCGCCAGCAGCTTACACAGGGCGATGGGCACCGGGGAGCTGTTTTTT. Residues: CASSLHRAMGTGELFF.

V is TRBV19 and J is TRBJ1-5; no firm D call. Germline CDR1 LNHDA, CDR2 SQIVND (reference sequence). Trimming cost V 3 bases and J 6 bases, with 9 bases left between them. CDR3 size: 13 residues. As DNA, the CDR3 is TGTGCCAGTAGTATTTTGGTTAGTCAGCCCCAGCATTTT. Its translation: CASSILVSQPQHF.

V usage is TRBV7-2 and J usage is TRBJ1-2, with TRBD1 matching over 7 bases. Losses at the gene ends were 3 bases for V and 5 bases for J; bases not matched to a gene: 3. The germline CDR1 and CDR2 sequences are SGHTA and FQGNSA. CDR3 length: 13 residues. CDR3 nucleotides: TGTGCCAGCAGCTTTGACAGGGAGTATGGCTACACCTTC. It codes for CASSFDREYGYTF.

The chain combines TRBV19 with TRBJ1-3; TRBD1 matches at 9 bases. Trimming removed 5 bases from V and 1 base from J; junction bases left unmatched: 6. CDR1 and CDR2 from the germline V gene are LNHDA and SQIVND (reference sequence). The CDR3 spans 16 residues. The DNA for the CDR3 is TGTGCCAGTAGTTCCGGACAGGGGACTTCTGGAAACACCATATATTTT. Amino acids: CASSSGQGTSGNTIYF.

This clone is a singleton in its sample. This chain links TRBV28 with TRBJ1-5; the match to TRBD1 covers 9 bases. The V segment lost 7 bases and the J segment 7 bases; nucleotides outside the gene matches: 11. The CDR3 length is 15 residues. Germline CDR1 is MDHEN and CDR2 is SYDVKM. CDR3 sequence: CASTLPGQGDQPQHF. CDR3 in DNA: TGTGCCAGCACCCTCCCGGGACAGGGTGACCAGCCCCAGCATTTT.

This chain links TRBV28 with TRBJ2-6, with 12 nucleotides matching TRBD1. The CDR3 loop spans 20 amino acids. With 0 bases clipped from V and 2 bases from J, the junction kept 8 bases outside the gene matches. Germline V gene sequence: CDR1 MDHEN, CDR2 SYDVKM. In DNA, the CDR3 is TGTGCCAGCAGTTTATGGTACCGGGACAGGGGGCGAACTGGGGCCAACGTCCTGACTTTC. Amino acid sequence: CASSLWYRDRGRTGANVLTF.

V usage is TRBV5-5 and J usage is TRBJ1-2, with a tentative D call TRBD1 (6 bases). The CDR3 runs 15 residues. Germline CDR1 SGHKS, CDR2 YYEKEE (reference sequence). V dropped 5 bases and J dropped 5 bases, with 19 bases sitting between them. CDR3 sequence: CASRVGTTLGYGYTF. In DNA, the CDR3 is TGTGCCAGCAGGGTCGGGACAACCCTCGGGTATGGCTACACCTTC.

The chain combines TRBV7-8 with TRBJ1-5; 10 bases align to TRBD1. The CDR3 is 16 residues long. J was trimmed by 5 bases and V by 1 base; bases with no gene match: 5. Germline assignment: CDR1 SGHVS and CDR2 FQNEAQ. DNA of the CDR3: TGTGCCAGCAGCTTAGGCCGGACAGGGGGTTATCAGCCCCAGCATTTT. Protein product: CASSLGRTGGYQPQHF.

This chain joins TRBV3-1 (or the pseudogene TRBV3-2) and TRBJ1-1; 7 nucleotides line up with TRBD1. Trimming took 3 bases from V and 4 from J; bases not matched to a gene: 14. CDR1 is LGHDT, CDR2 YNNKEL, per germline (reference sequence). The CDR3 extends over 17 amino acids. The CDR3 loop is CASSQPKTGRRVTEAFF. Here the CDR3 DNA reads TGTGCCAGCAGCCAGCCAAAGACAGGGCGGAGGGTCACTGAAGCTTTCTTT.

The rearrangement uses TRBV6-5 and TRBJ2-7; D unclear. The CDR3 totals 13 residues. Germline values: CDR1 MNHEY, CDR2 SVGAGI. Deletions cut 6 bases from V and 3 bases from J, with 12 bases between. CDR3 DNA: TGTGCCAGCAGAACCGGGTCCAACTACGAGCAGTACTTC. It translates to CASRTGSNYEQYF.

The genes are TRBV3-1 (or the pseudogene TRBV3-2) and TRBJ2-1, with 16 bases identical to TRBD2. J lost 10 bases, V lost 3 bases, and 3 bases had no gene match. Per the germline V gene, CDR1 is LGHDT and CDR2 is YNNKEL (reference sequence). This CDR3 comprises 15 residues. This chain's CDR3 is CASSQGLAGGLEQFF. The DNA of the CDR3 is TGTGCCAGCAGCCAGGGACTAGCGGGGGGGCTCGAGCAGTTCTTC.

The genes are TRBV19 and TRBJ2-6; 7 bases agree with TRBD1. Germline V CDR1 and CDR2: LNHDA, SQIVND (reference sequence). The junction had 6 bases not matched to a gene; V was cut back by 5 bases and J by 2 bases. This CDR3 region has 16 residues. For the CDR3, the DNA is TGTGCCAGTAGTGACGTTCAGGGGGCTGGGGCCAACGTCCTGACTTTC. Protein product: CASSDVQGAGANVLTF.

The J gene is TRBJ2-5, the V gene TRBV11-2, with 7 bases matching TRBD2. The CDR3 has 18 residues. Germline lookup yields CDR1 SGHAT and CDR2 FQNNGV. V trimming: 1 base; J trimming: 5 bases; junction bases outside the gene matches: 16. The chain's CDR3 is CASSLGGRGSGMRETQYF. CDR3 nucleotide sequence: TGTGCCAGCAGCTTAGGAGGGAGAGGGAGCGGGATGCGGGAGACCCAGTACTTC.

About this clone: The sample holds other DNA sequences that translate to the same CDR3. V gene TRBV18 combines with J gene TRBJ2-5; TRBD1 might be the D (6 bases). Germline assignment: CDR1 KGHSH and CDR2 LQKENI. This CDR3 contains 13 residues. The V end was cut by 2 bases, the J end by 2 bases, with 6 bases between. Here the CDR3 DNA reads TGTGCCAGCTCACCAGGGACACAAGAGACCCAGTACTTC. This gives the protein CASSPGTQETQYF.

Turning to this clone: Relative to the germline gene, one junction end is altered; a read error may explain this. The V call is TRBV18, the J call TRBJ2-7, with TRBD1 matching over 7 bases. Germline V gene sequence: CDR1 KGHSH, CDR2 LQKENI. The CDR3 has 15 amino acids. In DNA, the CDR3 is TGTGCCAGCTCAACACCAAGACAGGGCATCTACGAGCAGTACTTC. Amino acids: CASSTPRQGIYEQYF.

The V and J genes are TRBV7-9 and TRBJ2-5, with D unresolved. V was shortened by 2 bases and J by 4 bases, with 11 bases between the two germline ends. CDR3 length: 14 residues. From germline, CDR1 is SEHNR and CDR2 FQNEAQ (reference sequence). CDR3 loop: CASSLSASGETQYF. For the CDR3, the DNA is TGTGCCAGCAGCTTATCAGCCTCGGGAGAGACCCAGTACTTC.

The gene calls are TRBV7-8 and TRBJ1-1; 9 positions agree with TRBD1. Trimming removed 3 bases from V and 3 bases from J; junction bases left unmatched: 17. CDR1 SGHVS and CDR2 FQNEAQ come from the germline V gene. The CDR3 totals 19 residues. CDR3 in amino acids: CASSLFMAAQGAGDTEAFF. In nucleotides, the CDR3 is TGTGCCAGCAGCTTGTTTATGGCTGCACAGGGGGCAGGGGACACTGAAGCTTTCTTT. The entire variable domain, with the rest obtained from reference TRBV7-8 and TRBJ1-1, is as follows: GAGVSQSPRYKVAKRGQDVALRCDPISGHVSLFWYQQALGQGPEFLTYFQNEAQLDKSGLPSDRFFAERPEGSVSTLKIQRTQQEDSAVYLCASSLFMAAQGAGDTEAFFGQGTRLTVV.

This clone came up once. The chain employs TRBV5-8 and TRBJ1-2; the D is unclear. V was trimmed by 7 bases and J by 8 bases, leaving 9 bases between them. The CDR3 runs to 10 residues. Looked up from germline, CDR1 is SGHTS and CDR2 is YDEGEE. The CDR3 loop reads CASGRWGYTF. The CDR3 coding sequence is TGTGCCAGCGGCAGATGGGGCTACACCTTC.

The gene calls are TRBV19 and TRBJ1-6, with 8 bases that match TRBD1. The CDR3 sequence is 16 residues long. The ends lost 6 bases at V and 7 bases at J; junction bases unmatched: 11. CDR1 and CDR2 (germline): LNHDA, SQIVND (reference sequence). CDR3 nucleotides: TGTGCCAGTAGCCCCGCTGGCGGGACAGGCAATTCACCCCTCCACTTT. It codes for CASSPAGGTGNSPLHF.